This entry lists 27 T cell receptor beta chains sequenced from one sample in a study of response to subunit inactivated influenza vaccine. One entry per CDR3 protein, called by TCRdb with MiXCR from the RT-PCR reads. Counted here are fewer than 600,000 distinct CDR3 sequences, around 7.7% occurring once; the ten biggest clones make up around 12%. The starting material was PBMCs from blood, obtained less than 25 months after vaccination. Source of these receptors: a man in his fifties or sixties who received an inactivated influenza vaccine.

The rearrangement uses TRBV4-3 and TRBJ2-1; no definite D call. The CDR3 runs 13 residues. V was trimmed by 1 base and J by 8 bases, leaving 9 bases between them. CDR1 LGHNA and CDR2 YSLEER come from the germline V gene. The CDR3 DNA follows: TGCGCCAGCAGCCAAGCGGAGTTTCATGAGCAGTTCTTC. Translation gives CASSQAEFHEQFF.

This clonotype was picked up a small number of times. CDR3 amino acids: CATSRDRNTGELFF. In DNA, the CDR3 is TGTGCCACCAGCAGAGACAGAAACACCGGGGAGCTGTTTTTT. The chain is built from TRBV15 and TRBJ2-2; D ambiguous. The germline CDR1 and CDR2 sequences are LNHNV and YYDKDF (reference sequence). The V and J ends lost 0 bases and 2 bases respectively, with 4 bases between them. The CDR3 sequence is 14 residues long.

The chain employs TRBV11-2 and TRBJ2-4; 9 bases are a match to TRBD1. Losses at the gene ends were 0 bases for V and 2 bases for J; bases not matched to a gene: 8. Germline V gene lookup returns CDR1 SGHAT and CDR2 FQNNGV. CDR3 length equals 18 residues. CDR3 DNA: TGTGCCAGCAGCTTAGATGCACAGGGGGCGAGGTCCAAAAACATTCAGTACTTC. Protein product: CASSLDAQGARSKNIQYF.

The table lists this clonotype with a few counts. The CDR3, as DNA: TGTGCCAGCGGAGGCAGGGGGCAGGGTGAAAAACTGTTTTTT. Its translation: CASGGRGQGEKLFF. The chain is built from TRBV5-4 and TRBJ1-4; TRBD1 aligns across 8 bases. Trimming at V came to 7 bases and at J to 7 bases, leaving 9 bases not matched to a gene. This CDR3 is built from 14 residues. Germline V gives CDR1 SGHNT, CDR2 YYREEE (reference sequence).

This clonotype occurred many times. This sequence joins TRBV5-1 and TRBJ2-1; D tentatively reads TRBD1 or TRBD2 (5 bases each). Germline lookup yields CDR1 SGHRS and CDR2 YFSETQ. The CDR3 consists of 12 residues. With 3 bases removed from V and 6 bases from J, the gap between germline ends came to 7 bases. The CDR3 coding sequence is TGCGCCAGCAGCTCGGGACGCAATGAGCAGTTCTTC. Its protein product is CASSSGRNEQFF.

Only a few counts were recorded for this clonotype. The chain recombines TRBV29-1 with TRBJ2-2; no definite D call. The CDR3 consists of 10 residues. In germline, CDR1 is SQVTM, CDR2 ANQGSEA. The ends were cut back, 6 bases at V and 6 bases at J, with 5 bases in the middle. CDR3 amino acids: CSVPPGELFF. The CDR3 DNA follows: TGCAGCGTACCCCCCGGGGAGCTGTTTTTT.

This clonotype was counted a few times. The chain carries TRBV12-3 or TRBV12-4 and TRBJ1-5; no definite D call. The CDR3 sequence is 13 residues long. Trimming pared 8 bases from V and 1 base from J, leaving 9 bases between. The CDR3 DNA is TGTGCCAGCGCGGCCTGGAGCAATCAGCCCCAGCATTTT. Its translation is CASAAWSNQPQHF.

This clonotype was seen more than once but under ten times. This sequence joins TRBV28 and TRBJ2-5; unclear D gene. The V gene's germline CDR1 is MDHEN and CDR2 SYDVKM. V was trimmed by 5 bases and J by 3 bases, leaving 13 bases between them. The CDR3 spans 14 residues. This chain's CDR3 is CASSPVVGKETQYF. Written as DNA, the CDR3 is TGTGCCAGCAGTCCGGTGGTGGGCAAAGAGACCCAGTACTTC.

The rearrangement uses TRBV20-1 and TRBJ1-5; D gene ambiguous. V gave up 3 bases and J gave up 7 bases, with 4 bases separating them. There are 10 residues in the CDR3. Germline values: CDR1 DFQATT, CDR2 SNEGSKA (reference sequence). CDR3: CSASGQPQHF. The DNA of the CDR3 is TGCAGTGCTAGTGGGCAGCCCCAGCATTTT.

The V and J genes are TRBV12-3 or TRBV12-4 and TRBJ2-7, with 10 bases fitting TRBD2. This CDR3 has 15 amino acids. V dropped 7 bases and J dropped 4; count of bases not matched to a gene: 10. The CDR3 DNA is TGTGCCAGCACCCTAGCGGGAGCTCTAGGATACGAGCAGTACTTC. It yields the protein CASTLAGALGYEQYF.

This clonotype has at least ten counts. The rearrangement links TRBV7-2 to TRBJ2-2; TRBD2 might be the D (5 bases). Trimming pared 5 bases from V and 7 bases from J, leaving 11 bases between. Germline-derived CDR1 and CDR2 are SGHTA and FQGNSA. This CDR3 comprises 13 residues. CDR3 region: CASSLGLNGELFF. Here the CDR3 DNA reads TGTGCCAGCAGCCTAGGACTGAACGGGGAGCTGTTTTTT.

This clonotype was seen a few times. The chain recombines TRBV20-1 with TRBJ2-7, with 8 bases fitting TRBD1. Germline V gene lookup returns CDR1 DFQATT and CDR2 SNEGSKA (reference sequence). V dropped 4 bases and J dropped 3; count of bases not matched to a gene: 2. The CDR3 spans 12 residues. CDR3 protein: CSANRGNYEQYF. The CDR3 DNA is TGCAGTGCTAACAGGGGGAACTACGAGCAGTACTTC.

This clonotype was detected many times. V is TRBV12-3 or TRBV12-4 and J is TRBJ2-6, with a weak D call TRBD2 (6 bases). Trimming pared 9 bases from V and 1 base from J, leaving 13 bases between. The CDR3 contains 15 residues. The CDR3 loop reads CASRPGGSGANVLTF. DNA of the CDR3: TGTGCCAGTAGGCCTGGGGGGTCTGGGGCCAACGTCCTGACTTTC.

This clonotype was seen a handful of times. A much larger clone lies one base from this, so it may be a read error. This chain links TRBV7-9 with TRBJ2-2; no clear D. Per germline, CDR1 SEHNR and CDR2 FQNEAQ (reference sequence). V shed 0 bases and J shed 6 bases, with 2 bases lying between them. This CDR3 comprises 12 residues. The CDR3 bases are TGTGCCAGCAGCTTAGCGGCCGGGGAGCTGTTTTTT. Residues: CASSLAAGELFF.

This clonotype has at least ten counts. The genes are TRBV29-1 and TRBJ2-7; D may be TRBD2 (5 bases). Germline CDR1 reads SQVTM; CDR2 reads ANQGSEA. CDR3 size: 14 residues. Trimming removed 1 base from V and 4 bases from J, with 14 bases in between. CDR3 nucleotides: TGCAGCGTTGAAGTGGTCTCCCCGGGGTACGAGCAGTACTTC. This codes for CSVEVVSPGYEQYF.

This clonotype has ten or more counts. This sequence joins TRBV12-3 or TRBV12-4 and TRBJ2-1, with D maybe TRBD2 (6 bases). The germline V and J ends were trimmed by 2 bases and 3 bases, with 26 bases remaining between them. This CDR3 has 20 amino acids. In DNA form, the CDR3 reads TGTGCCAGCAGTTTACCGCCTGGCGGGGAGTTCCCTTATAACTACAATGAGCAGTTCTTC. This encodes CASSLPPGGEFPYNYNEQFF.

This clonotype appeared many times. V is TRBV27 and J is TRBJ2-1; 7 bases are shared with TRBD2. J gave up 0 bases and V 5 bases, and 7 bases lay outside the gene matches. Germline lookup yields CDR1 MNHEY and CDR2 SMNVEV (reference sequence). CDR3 size: 16 residues. CDR3 in amino acids: CASSPLGGSSYNEQFF. The CDR3 nucleotides read TGTGCCAGCAGTCCATTGGGCGGGAGCTCCTACAATGAGCAGTTCTTC.

The chain is built from TRBV19 and TRBJ2-3; tentative D call: TRBD2 (5 bases). The CDR3 consists of 14 residues. V was trimmed by 3 bases and J by 2 bases, leaving 9 bases between them. Germline CDR1 and CDR2: LNHDA and SQIVND (reference sequence). The chain's CDR3 is CASSIQDFTDTQYF. The CDR3 DNA is TGTGCCAGTAGTATTCAGGACTTCACAGATACGCAGTATTTT.

This clonotype has just a few counts. The rearrangement uses TRBV4-2 and TRBJ2-1; 11 nucleotides agree with TRBD2. The CDR3 is 17 residues long. CDR1 and CDR2 (germline): LGHNA, YNFKEQ. V was pared by 0 bases and J by 9 bases, with 10 bases of the junction left unmatched. The CDR3, as DNA: TGTGCCAGCAGCCAAGAGGTTGTAGCGGGAGGGCCTGGTGAGCAGTTCTTC. It specifies CASSQEVVAGGPGEQFF.

This clonotype was counted only a few times. The V call is TRBV7-2, the J call TRBJ1-3, with D uncertain. The CDR3 totals 12 residues. Trimming shortened V by 6 bases and J by 7 bases, and 10 bases separated the two germline ends. Germline-derived CDR1 and CDR2 are SGHTA and FQGNSA. The CDR3, as DNA: TGTGCCAGCAGTCGCTCGCGGAACACCATATATTTT. Its protein product is CASSRSRNTIYF.

This clonotype was counted only a few times. The chain is built from TRBV20-1 and TRBJ2-5; 7 positions agree with TRBD2. Losses at the gene ends were 7 bases for V and 5 bases for J; bases not matched to a gene: 13. The CDR3 totals 14 residues. From germline, CDR1 is DFQATT and CDR2 SNEGSKA (reference sequence). The CDR3 region is CSVISLADGETQYF. Here the CDR3 DNA reads TGCAGTGTGATCTCGCTAGCGGATGGGGAGACCCAGTACTTC.

The chain links TRBV3-1 to TRBJ2-7; D possibly matches TRBD1 or TRBD2 (5 bases each). The CDR3 is made up of 14 amino acids. Trimming took off 0 bases at V and 2 bases at J, with 8 bases between the two ends. The germline gives CDR1 LGHDT, CDR2 YNNKEL (reference sequence). The CDR3 reads CASSQEGVPYEQYF. CDR3 sequence (DNA): TGTGCCAGCAGCCAAGAGGGGGTGCCCTACGAGCAGTACTTC.

The chain links TRBV20-1 to TRBJ2-6; 9 nucleotides agree with TRBD2. The ends lost 3 bases at V and 0 bases at J; junction bases unmatched: 12. The germline CDR1 and CDR2 sequences are DFQATT and SNEGSKA (reference sequence). The CDR3 runs 19 residues. CDR3 residues: CSASTTREGWFSGANVLTF. DNA of the CDR3: TGCAGTGCTAGTACGACGCGGGAGGGTTGGTTCTCTGGGGCCAACGTCCTGACTTTC.

This clonotype was recorded many times. The CDR3 spells CASSFQGLSYNEQFF. CDR3 in DNA: TGTGCCAGCAGTTTTCAGGGGTTATCCTACAATGAGCAGTTCTTC. The chain has TRBV12-3 or TRBV12-4 and TRBJ2-1, with D perhaps matching TRBD1 (6 bases). This CDR3 comprises 15 residues. V lost 3 bases, J lost 1 base, and 10 bases lay in between.

This clonotype has ten or more counts. The V and J genes are TRBV6-1 and TRBJ2-7, with 7 nucleotides matching TRBD1. V was pared by 8 bases and J by 5 bases, with 12 bases of the junction left unmatched. Germline assignment: CDR1 MNHNS and CDR2 SASEGT. CDR3 length: 14 amino acids. CDR3 sequence reads: CASGMGQSGNEQYF. DNA for the CDR3: TGTGCCAGCGGAATGGGACAGTCGGGTAACGAGCAGTACTTC.

The chain couples TRBV28 to TRBJ2-7; TRBD1 is a possible D gene (5 bases). This CDR3 is 17 amino acids long. The germline gives CDR1 MDHEN, CDR2 SYDVKM. Trimming took 5 bases from V and 7 from J, leaving 27 bases between them. The CDR3 DNA sequence: TGTGCCAGCAGTCTCCGGTCCTTAGGGGCACTACTCTGGGAGCAGTACTTC. Its protein product is CASSLRSLGALLWEQYF.

This clonotype occurred many times. The chain carries TRBV29-1 and TRBJ1-2; the D gene is possibly TRBD1 (5 bases). The length of the CDR3 is 13 residues. The V and J ends lost 1 base and 1 base respectively, with 7 bases between them. CDR1 is SQVTM, CDR2 ANQGSEA, per germline. CDR3 bases: TGCAGCGTTGAAGGGGACCTTAACTATGGCTACACCTTC. Translating gives CSVEGDLNYGYTF.